This entry features one TCR beta chain sequence. This sample stems from a study of shared clonotypes between healthy human individuals. Study summary: Researchers drew samples from a couple of women and three men aged 18 to 49.

Germline V gives CDR1 MNHEY, CDR2 SMNVEV (reference sequence). The CDR3 length is 14 residues. Trimming stripped 2 bases from V and 5 bases from J, with 13 bases between. Assay used: immunoSEQ multiplex PCR; TCRdb lists only in-frame clones, some missing. Found here are approximately 2,200,000 clones, about 92% of them singletons; the top ten hold under 2%. CD45RO-negative CD8 cells positively selected for CCR7 made up the naive population, which excluded terminally differentiated effector memory CD45RA+ cells. The receptor's source is a man aged 18 to 30 in good health. Some clones in this sample may be carry-over from other donors' samples. The sequenced sample was naive CD8+ T cells from PBMCs. V and J are TRBV27 and TRBJ2-7, with D hard to call. CDR3 amino acids: CASSLVGYSDEQYF. DNA of the CDR3: TGTGCCAGCAGTTTAGTTGGCTATTCCGACGAGCAGTACTTC.